These T cell receptor beta chains were read from a single sample in a study of blood T cell repertoires in COVID-19. Libraries were prepared by immunoSEQ multiplex PCR; TCRdb keeps only in-frame clonotypes and omits some of them. The sample lists about 130,000 clones, approximately 80% seen once, with approximately 12% in the top ten. Sequencing input: peripheral blood. The receptors shown here come from a woman aged 60 to 75 with acute or convalescent COVID-19. The CDR3 runs from the conserved cysteine through the conserved F or W. A D gene is named only where the DNA matches it firmly. Only part of the rows carry a size: once, few, many, or a class if the clone is expanded.

DNA: TGTGCCAGCAGCCACCCGACTAGCGGGGGGCCTTCCTACAATGAGCAGTTCTTC
CDR3: CASSHPTSGGPSYNEQFF
size: -
V: TRBV3-1/TRBV3-2
J: TRBJ2-1
D: TRBD2

DNA: TGTGCCAGCAGTCTTTACGAGAGAAACGCGAACACCGGGGAGCTGTTTTTT
CDR3: CASSLYERNANTGELFF
size: -
V: TRBV3-1/TRBV3-2
J: TRBJ2-2
D: -

DNA: TGTGCCACCAGTGACCCTTTCAGGACCCAGTACTTC
CDR3: CATSDPFRTQYF
size: -
V: TRBV24-1
J: TRBJ2-5
D: -

DNA: TGTGCCAGCAGCTTAGCTAGCGGGGGGTACAATGAGCAGTTCTTC
CDR3: CASSLASGGYNEQFF
size: -
V: TRBV7-3
J: TRBJ2-1
D: TRBD2

DNA: TGTGCCAGCAAGGGGCATGGGTTAGCCGGGGAGCTGTTTTTT
CDR3: CASKGHGLAGELFF
size: -
V: TRBV7-6
J: TRBJ2-2
D: -

DNA: TGTGCCAGCAGTTTAGGCAGGGTCGGGTCACCCCTCCACTTT
CDR3: CASSLGRVGSPLHF
size: few
V: TRBV27
J: TRBJ1-6
D: -

DNA: TGTGCCAGCAGCTCCTTACGAAAGCTCACCGGGGAGCTGTTTTTT
CDR3: CASSSLRKLTGELFF
size: -
V: TRBV7-4
J: TRBJ2-2
D: -

DNA: TGTGCGCTAGGGGGGGGCCCCAGCTCCTACAATGAGCAGTTCTTC
CDR3: CALGGGPSSYNEQFF
size: -
V: TRBV10-3
J: TRBJ2-1
D: -

DNA: TGCGCCAGCAGCCTCGGTGAGGTATCTGGAAACACCATATATTTT
CDR3: CASSLGEVSGNTIYF
size: -
V: TRBV4-1
J: TRBJ1-3
D: -

DNA: TGTGCCAGCAGGCCTTTGACAGTCCCCGAGACCCAGTACTTC
CDR3: CASRPLTVPETQYF
size: -
V: TRBV2
J: TRBJ2-5
D: -

DNA: TGTGCCAGTAGTCTCCAGGGCCATGGGCCCACTGAAGCTTTCTTT
CDR3: CASSLQGHGPTEAFF
size: -
V: TRBV19
J: TRBJ1-1
D: -

DNA: TGTGCCAGCAGAACCGAGCGCAAGCAGTTCTTC
CDR3: CASRTERKQFF
size: -
V: TRBV6-5
J: TRBJ2-1
D: -

DNA: TGCGCCAGCAGATCCGGACAGGCCATAGGGTATGGCTACACCTTC
CDR3: CASRSGQAIGYGYTF
size: once
V: TRBV5-1
J: TRBJ1-2
D: TRBD1

DNA: TGTGCCAGCAGCTTACCCGGGGGTGACTATGGCTACACCTTC
CDR3: CASSLPGGDYGYTF
size: -
V: TRBV5-8
J: TRBJ1-2
D: -

DNA: TGTGCCAGCCTAGGGGACAGGGATTTCTATGGCTACACCTTC
CDR3: CASLGDRDFYGYTF
size: -
V: TRBV2
J: TRBJ1-2
D: TRBD1

DNA: TGTGCCAGCAGTATACTAGCGGTGAGGGGGGAGCAGTACTTC
CDR3: CASSILAVRGEQYF
size: -
V: TRBV27
J: TRBJ2-7
D: TRBD2

DNA: TGTGCCAGCAGCTTTAACCCAATTGAGGTTCGCAGGGTAGGCGGCTACACCTTC
CDR3: CASSFNPIEVRRVGGYTF
size: -
V: TRBV7-9
J: TRBJ1-2
D: -

DNA: TGTGCCCAGGCTTCCTTTACTGAAGCTTTCTTT
CDR3: CAQASFTEAFF
size: once
V: TRBV30
J: TRBJ1-1
D: -

DNA: TGTGCCAGCAGCAACGGCAGGCTCCAAGAGACCCAGTACTTC
CDR3: CASSNGRLQETQYF
size: -
V: TRBV21-1
J: TRBJ2-5
D: -

DNA: TGTGCCAGCAGCCAAAAGCAAAAGAACACTGAAGCTTTCTTT
CDR3: CASSQKQKNTEAFF
size: once
V: TRBV7-8
J: TRBJ1-1
D: -

DNA: TGTGCCAGCAGTTTAGGCGACACTGAAGCTTTCTTT
CDR3: CASSLGDTEAFF
size: -
V: TRBV12-3/TRBV12-4
J: TRBJ1-1
D: -

DNA: TGTGCCAGCAGCCCCCACCTAAGCTCCTATAATTCACCCCTCCACTTT
CDR3: CASSPHLSSYNSPLHF
size: -
V: TRBV9
J: TRBJ1-6
D: -

DNA: TGTGCCAGCAGTCCCATTCAATACAGGGTGAATGAGCAGTTCTTC
CDR3: CASSPIQYRVNEQFF
size: -
V: TRBV6-5
J: TRBJ2-1
D: -

DNA: TGTGCCAGCAGCCCACAGTGCTACACCTTC
CDR3: CASSPQCYTF
size: -
V: TRBV21-1
J: TRBJ1-2
D: -

DNA: TGTGCCAGCAGCCCACAGGGATACACTGAAGCTTTCTTT
CDR3: CASSPQGYTEAFF
size: -
V: TRBV12-3/TRBV12-4
J: TRBJ1-1
D: -